This T cell receptor beta chain was profiled in a study of T-cell memory formation after mild COVID-19. Study information: TCR clusters were mostly donor specific. Whole-study findings and limits: Largely, contracting CD4+ clones fell within CM and EM, and contracting CD8+ clones within EMRA. Later expanders leaned CD4+, whereas clones that contracted between day 15 and 85 were balanced CD4/CD8.

V was clipped by 5 bases and J by 4 bases, with 14 bases between them. The CDR3 is made up of 15 amino acids. Germline V gives CDR1 SGHTA, CDR2 FQGTGA. It was 5'RACE with constant-segment primers that produced the TCR alpha and TCR beta cDNA libraries, which carried sample barcodes and UMIs. TCRdb recomputed calls from the 5' RACE reads with MiXCR, one row per CDR3 protein. The sample yields under 600,000 distinct CDR3 sequences, about 20% seen once. For this clonotype: Its antigen is unknown.

The source of this sequence is an adult woman who had mild COVID-19 (a few samples of this study predate the infection). Cell type and time point are not known. J is TRBJ2-2 and V is TRBV7-3; D gene ambiguous. The sample was PBMCs or a T cell subset sorted from them (not recorded which). The CDR3 DNA sequence: TGTGCCAGCAGCCCGCTATCGCCGGGCACCGGGGAGCTGTTTTTT. The encoded protein is CASSPLSPGTGELFF.